This T cell receptor beta chain is drawn from a study of blood T cell repertoires in COVID-19. Study as a whole: Italy, Spain and the United States were the sources of the convalescent and acute COVID-19 samples.

Produced via immunoSEQ multiplex PCR; TCRdb's table is partial and in-frame only. The sample gives around 140,000 clones, around 82% of which show up once; more than 3.5% is in the top ten. Trimming cost V 0 bases and J 5 bases; bases outside gene matches: 3. The CDR3 extends over 17 amino acids. Germline CDR1 is MGHDK and CDR2 is SYGVNS. The receptor's source is a woman aged 60-75 years with acute or convalescent COVID-19. The chain couples TRBV25-1 to TRBJ2-5, with 16 bases lining up with TRBD2. Specimen: peripheral blood. The CDR3: CASSEYGGLAGGETQYF. For the CDR3, the DNA is TGTGCCAGCAGTGAATATGGGGGACTAGCGGGAGGGGAGACCCAGTACTTC.